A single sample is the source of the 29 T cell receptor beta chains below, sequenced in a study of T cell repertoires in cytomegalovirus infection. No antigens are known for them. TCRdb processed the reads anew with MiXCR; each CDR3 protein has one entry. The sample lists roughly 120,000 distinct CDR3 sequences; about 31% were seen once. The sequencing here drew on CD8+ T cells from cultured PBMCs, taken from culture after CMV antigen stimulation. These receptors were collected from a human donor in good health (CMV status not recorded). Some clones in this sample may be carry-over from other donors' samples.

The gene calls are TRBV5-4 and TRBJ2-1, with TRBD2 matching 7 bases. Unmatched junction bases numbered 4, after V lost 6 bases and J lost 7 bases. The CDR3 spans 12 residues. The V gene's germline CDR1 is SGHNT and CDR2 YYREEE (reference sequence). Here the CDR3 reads CASTWGGNEQFF. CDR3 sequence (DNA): TGTGCCAGCACCTGGGGGGGGAATGAGCAGTTCTTC. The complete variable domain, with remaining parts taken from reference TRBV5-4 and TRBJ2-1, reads ETGVTQSPTHLIKTRGQQVTLRCSSQSGHNTVSWYQQALGQGPQFIFQYYREEENGRGNFPPRFSGLQFPNYSSELNVNALELDDSALYLCASTWGGNEQFFGPGTRLTVL.

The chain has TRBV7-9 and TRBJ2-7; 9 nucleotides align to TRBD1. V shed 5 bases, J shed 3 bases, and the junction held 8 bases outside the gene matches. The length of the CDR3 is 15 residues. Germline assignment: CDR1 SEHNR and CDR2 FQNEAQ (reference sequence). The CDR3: CASSPKGTGNYEQYF. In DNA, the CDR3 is TGTGCCAGCAGCCCAAAGGGGACAGGGAACTACGAGCAGTACTTC.

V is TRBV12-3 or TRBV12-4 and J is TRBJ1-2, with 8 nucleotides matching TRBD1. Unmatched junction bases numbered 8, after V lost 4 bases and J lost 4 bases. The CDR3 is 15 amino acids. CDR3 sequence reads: CASSSGGPVGYGYTF. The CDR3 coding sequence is TGTGCCAGCAGTTCAGGGGGCCCGGTGGGCTATGGCTACACCTTC.

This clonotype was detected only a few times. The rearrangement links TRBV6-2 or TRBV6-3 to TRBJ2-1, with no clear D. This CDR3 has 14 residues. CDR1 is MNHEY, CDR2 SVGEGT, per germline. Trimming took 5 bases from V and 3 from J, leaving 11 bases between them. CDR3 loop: CASSRGDYYNEQFF. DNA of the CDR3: TGTGCCAGCAGTAGAGGTGATTACTACAATGAGCAGTTCTTC.

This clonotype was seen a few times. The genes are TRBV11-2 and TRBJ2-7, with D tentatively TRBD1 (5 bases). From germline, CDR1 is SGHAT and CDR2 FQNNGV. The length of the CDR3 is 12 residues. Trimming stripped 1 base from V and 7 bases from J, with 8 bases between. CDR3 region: CASSLAQAEQYF. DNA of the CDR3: TGTGCCAGCAGCTTAGCACAGGCAGAGCAGTACTTC.

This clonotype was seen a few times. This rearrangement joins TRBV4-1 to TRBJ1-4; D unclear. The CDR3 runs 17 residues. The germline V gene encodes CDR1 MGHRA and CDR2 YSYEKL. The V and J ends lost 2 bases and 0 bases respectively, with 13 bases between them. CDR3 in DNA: TGCGCCAGCAGCCAAAGGGTCACGGTTGCAACTAATGAAAAACTGTTTTTT. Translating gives CASSQRVTVATNEKLFF.

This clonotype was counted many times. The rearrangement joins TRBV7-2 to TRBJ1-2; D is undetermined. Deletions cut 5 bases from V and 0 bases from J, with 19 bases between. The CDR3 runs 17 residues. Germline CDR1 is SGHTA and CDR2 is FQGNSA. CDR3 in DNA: TGTGCCAGCAGCACCCAAGGAGGGAGCATTCCTAACTATGGCTACACCTTC. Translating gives CASSTQGGSIPNYGYTF.

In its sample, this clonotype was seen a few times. The CDR3 loop reads CASSSQPRYLGASTDTQYF. Here the CDR3 DNA reads TGTGCCAGCAGCTCACAACCACGATATCTAGGGGCTAGCACAGATACGCAGTATTTT. J is TRBJ2-3 and V is TRBV7-8, with D maybe TRBD1 (5 bases). V lost 4 bases and J 0 bases, leaving 23 bases between the germline ends. Germline V gene lookup returns CDR1 SGHVS and CDR2 FQNEAQ. The CDR3 loop spans 19 amino acids. Supplemented by reference TRBV7-8 and TRBJ2-3, the full variable domain reads GAGVSQSPRYKVAKRGQDVALRCDPISGHVSLFWYQQALGQGPEFLTYFQNEAQLDKSGLPSDRFFAERPEGSVSTLKIQRTQQEDSAVYLCASSSQPRYLGASTDTQYFGPGTRLTVL.

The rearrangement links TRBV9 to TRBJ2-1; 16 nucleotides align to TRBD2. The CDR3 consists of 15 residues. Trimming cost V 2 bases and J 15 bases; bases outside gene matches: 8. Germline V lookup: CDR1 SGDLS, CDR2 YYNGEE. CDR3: CASSVGTSGGARLFF. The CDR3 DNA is TGTGCCAGCAGCGTCGGGACTAGCGGGGGGGCCCGACTGTTCTTC.

In DNA form, the CDR3 reads TGTGCCAGCAGGGTAAGGACCTCCTACGAGCAGTACTTC. Translation gives CASRVRTSYEQYF. This chain connects TRBV2 to TRBJ2-7; D ambiguous. Trimming pared 6 bases from V and 0 bases from J, leaving 9 bases between. Germline-derived CDR1 and CDR2 are SNHLY and FYNNEI. The CDR3 consists of 13 residues.

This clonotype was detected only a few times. Here the CDR3 DNA reads TGTGCCAGCAGCCCCGGGACGGGTAATGAGCAGTTCTTC. Amino acids: CASSPGTGNEQFF. The chain couples TRBV7-3 to TRBJ2-1; D assignment may be TRBD1 or TRBD2 (5 bases each). Per the germline V gene, CDR1 is SGHTA and CDR2 is FQGTGA. The V and J ends lost 5 bases and 7 bases respectively, with 12 bases between them. The CDR3 totals 13 residues. Based on the CDR3 plus reference TRBV7-3 and TRBJ2-1, the full variable domain is GAGVSQTPSNKVTEKGKYVELRCDPISGHTALYWYRQSLGQGPEFLIYFQGTGAADDSGLPNDRFFAVRPEGSVSTLKIQRTERGDSAVYLCASSPGTGNEQFFGPGTRLTVL.

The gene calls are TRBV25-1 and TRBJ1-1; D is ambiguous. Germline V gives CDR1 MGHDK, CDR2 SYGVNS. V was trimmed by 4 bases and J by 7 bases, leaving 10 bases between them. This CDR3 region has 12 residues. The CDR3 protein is CASSVGKHEAFF. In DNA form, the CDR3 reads TGTGCCAGCAGTGTAGGAAAACATGAAGCTTTCTTT.

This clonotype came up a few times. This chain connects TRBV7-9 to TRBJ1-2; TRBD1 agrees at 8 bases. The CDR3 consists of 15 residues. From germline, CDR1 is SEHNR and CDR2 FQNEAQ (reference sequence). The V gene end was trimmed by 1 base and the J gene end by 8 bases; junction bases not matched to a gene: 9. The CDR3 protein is CASSLEAGGKFGYTF. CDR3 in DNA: TGTGCCAGCAGCTTAGAGGCAGGGGGCAAGTTCGGCTACACCTTC. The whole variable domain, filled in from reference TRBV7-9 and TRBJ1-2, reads DTGVSQNPRHKITKRGQNVTFRCDPISEHNRLYWYRQTLGQGPEFLTYFQNEAQLEKSRLLSDRFSAERPKGSFSTLEIQRTEQGDSAMYLCASSLEAGGKFGYTFGSGTRLTVV.

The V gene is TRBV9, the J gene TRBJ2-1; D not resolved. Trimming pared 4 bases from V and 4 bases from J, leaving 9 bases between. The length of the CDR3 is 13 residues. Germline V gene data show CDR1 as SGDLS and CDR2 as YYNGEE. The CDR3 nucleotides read TGTGCCAGCAGCCCACCCCTGTACAATGAGCAGTTCTTC. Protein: CASSPPLYNEQFF. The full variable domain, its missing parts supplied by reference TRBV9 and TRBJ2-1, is DSGVTQTPKHLITATGQRVTLRCSPRSGDLSVYWYQQSLDQGLQFLIQYYNGEERAKGNILERFSAQQFPDLHSELNLSSLELGDSALYFCASSPPLYNEQFFGPGTRLTVL.

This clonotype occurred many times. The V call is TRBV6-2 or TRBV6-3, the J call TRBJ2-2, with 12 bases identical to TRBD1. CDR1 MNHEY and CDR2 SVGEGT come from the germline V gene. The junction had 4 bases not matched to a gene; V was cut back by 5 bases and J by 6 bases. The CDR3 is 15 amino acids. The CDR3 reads CASSPGQGAAGELFF. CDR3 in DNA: TGTGCCAGCAGTCCGGGACAGGGGGCTGCCGGGGAGCTGTTTTTT.

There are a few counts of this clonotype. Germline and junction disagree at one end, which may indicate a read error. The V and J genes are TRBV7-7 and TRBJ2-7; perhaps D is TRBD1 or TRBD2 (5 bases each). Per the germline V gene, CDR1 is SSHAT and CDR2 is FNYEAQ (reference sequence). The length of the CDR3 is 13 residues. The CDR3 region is CASSLEGHGEQYF. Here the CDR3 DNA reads TGTGCTAGCAGCTTAGAGGGGCATGGGGAGCAGTACTTC.

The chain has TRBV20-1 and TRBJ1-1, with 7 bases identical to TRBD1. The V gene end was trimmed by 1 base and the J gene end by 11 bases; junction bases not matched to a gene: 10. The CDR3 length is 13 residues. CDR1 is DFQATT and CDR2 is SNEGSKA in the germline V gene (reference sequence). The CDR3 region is CSARVRDSSYAFF. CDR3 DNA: TGCAGTGCTAGAGTCCGGGACAGCTCTTACGCTTTCTTT.

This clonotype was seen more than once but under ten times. The CDR3 DNA follows: TGCAGCGTTGTCCTGCGGGGGGGGGGTTCGGTTTACAATGAGCAGTTCTTC. It translates to CSVVLRGGGSVYNEQFF. The chain couples TRBV29-1 to TRBJ2-1, with 9 positions matching TRBD2. There are 17 residues in the CDR3. CDR1 and CDR2 from the germline V gene are SQVTM and ANQGSEA. Unmatched junction bases numbered 14, after V lost 4 bases and J lost 4 bases.

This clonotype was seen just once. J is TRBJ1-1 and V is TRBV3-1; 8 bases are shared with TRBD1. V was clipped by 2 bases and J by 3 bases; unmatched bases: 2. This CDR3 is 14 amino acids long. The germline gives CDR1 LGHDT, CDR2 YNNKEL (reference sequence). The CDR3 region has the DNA TGTGCCAGCAGCCAAAACAGGGGGGACACTGAAGCTTTCTTT. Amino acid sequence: CASSQNRGDTEAFF.

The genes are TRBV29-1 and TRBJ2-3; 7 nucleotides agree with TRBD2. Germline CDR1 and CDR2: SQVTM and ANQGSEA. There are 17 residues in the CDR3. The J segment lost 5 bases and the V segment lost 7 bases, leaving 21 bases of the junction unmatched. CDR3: CSAFGEGPTARRDTQYF. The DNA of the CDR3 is TGCAGCGCGTTCGGGGAGGGACCGACTGCTAGGCGAGATACGCAGTATTTT.

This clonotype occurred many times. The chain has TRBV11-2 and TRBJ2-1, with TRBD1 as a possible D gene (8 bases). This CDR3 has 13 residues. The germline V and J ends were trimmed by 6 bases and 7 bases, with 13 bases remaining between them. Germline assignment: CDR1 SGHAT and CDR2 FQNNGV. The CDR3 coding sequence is TGTGCCAGCAGGTCACAGGGGGGGAATGAGCAGTTCTTC. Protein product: CASRSQGGNEQFF.

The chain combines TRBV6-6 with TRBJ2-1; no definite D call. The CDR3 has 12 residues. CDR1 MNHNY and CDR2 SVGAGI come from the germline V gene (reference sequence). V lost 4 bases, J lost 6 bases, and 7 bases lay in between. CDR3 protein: CASSLDVNEQFF. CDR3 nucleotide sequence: TGTGCCAGCAGTTTGGACGTCAATGAGCAGTTCTTC.

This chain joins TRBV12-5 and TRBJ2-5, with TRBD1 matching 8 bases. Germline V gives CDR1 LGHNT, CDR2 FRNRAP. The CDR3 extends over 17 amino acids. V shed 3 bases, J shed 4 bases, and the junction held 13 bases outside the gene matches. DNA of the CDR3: TGTGCTAGTGGTTTCTTCCCCGAATCTGACAGGGGAGAGACCCAGTACTTC. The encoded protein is CASGFFPESDRGETQYF.

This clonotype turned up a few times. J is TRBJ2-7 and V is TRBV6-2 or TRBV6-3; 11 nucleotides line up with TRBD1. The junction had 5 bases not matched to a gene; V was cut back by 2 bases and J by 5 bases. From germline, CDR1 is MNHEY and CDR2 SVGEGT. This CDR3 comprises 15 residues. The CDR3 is CASSYAGTGGHEQYF. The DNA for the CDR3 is TGTGCCAGCAGTTACGCCGGGACAGGGGGACACGAGCAGTACTTC.

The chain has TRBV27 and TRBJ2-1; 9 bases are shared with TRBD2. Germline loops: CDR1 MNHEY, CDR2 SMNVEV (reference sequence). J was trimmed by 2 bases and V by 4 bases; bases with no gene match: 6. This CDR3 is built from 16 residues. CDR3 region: CASSSRLAETYNEQFF. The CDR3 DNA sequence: TGTGCCAGCAGTTCCCGACTAGCGGAGACCTACAATGAGCAGTTCTTC.

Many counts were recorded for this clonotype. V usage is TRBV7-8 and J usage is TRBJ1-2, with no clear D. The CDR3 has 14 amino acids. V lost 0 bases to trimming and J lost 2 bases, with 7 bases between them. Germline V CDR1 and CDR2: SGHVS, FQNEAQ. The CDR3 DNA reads TGTGCCAGCAGCTTAGCTCCAGAGAACTATGGCTACACCTTC. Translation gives CASSLAPENYGYTF.

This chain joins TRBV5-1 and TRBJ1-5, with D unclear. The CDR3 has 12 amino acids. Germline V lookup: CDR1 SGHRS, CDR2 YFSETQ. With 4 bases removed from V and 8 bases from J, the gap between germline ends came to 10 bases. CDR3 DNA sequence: TGCGCCAGCAGCAACAGTGGGGAGCCCCAGCATTTT. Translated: CASSNSGEPQHF.

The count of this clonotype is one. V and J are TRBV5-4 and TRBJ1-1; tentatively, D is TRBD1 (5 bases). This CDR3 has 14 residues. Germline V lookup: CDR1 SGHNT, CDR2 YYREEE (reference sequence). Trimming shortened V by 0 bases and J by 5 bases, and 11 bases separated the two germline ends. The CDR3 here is CASSLGAGVTEAFF. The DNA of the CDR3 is TGTGCCAGCAGCTTGGGAGCGGGGGTTACTGAAGCTTTCTTT.

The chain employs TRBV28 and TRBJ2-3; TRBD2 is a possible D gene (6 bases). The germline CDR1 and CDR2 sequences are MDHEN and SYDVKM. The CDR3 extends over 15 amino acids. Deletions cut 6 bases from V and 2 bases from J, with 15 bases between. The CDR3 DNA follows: TGTGCCAGCAGACCCACCCGGGACTTCACAGATACGCAGTATTTT. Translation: CASRPTRDFTDTQYF.